A selection of T cell receptor beta chains follows, all from one sample in a study of blood T cell repertoires in COVID-19. Profiled with immunoSEQ multiplex PCR; TCRdb holds only in-frame clones, not every one. The sample contains about 170,000 clones, about 80% of which appear only once. Material for sequencing was peripheral blood. These receptor sequences come from a human donor with acute or convalescent COVID-19. The donor label of this sample is uncertain. Both conserved end residues are part of each CDR3. The D gene is left open where the match is weak. The size field is filled for only some rows; it gives once, few, many or a size class.

J gene,clone size,V gene,D gene,CDR3 protein,CDR3 DNA
TRBJ1-1,NA,TRBV3-1/TRBV3-2,NA,CASSPSGDGGGTEAFF,TGTGCCAGCAGCCCGTCGGGTGATGGGGGGGGCACTGAAGCTTTCTTT
TRBJ2-3,NA,TRBV10-1,TRBD2,CASSGSGSNTQYF,TGCGCCAGCAGTGGTAGCGGGAGTAATACGCAGTATTTT
TRBJ2-7,NA,TRBV27,NA,CASRGAGATYEQYF,TGTGCCAGCAGGGGTGCGGGGGCAACCTACGAGCAGTACTTC
TRBJ1-2,NA,TRBV11-2,NA,CASSLERVNNYGYTF,TGTGCCAGCAGCTTAGAGAGGGTCAATAACTATGGCTACACCTTC
TRBJ1-1,NA,TRBV4-2,NA,CASSQTNLAENTEAFF,TGTGCCAGCAGCCAAACTAATTTGGCGGAGAACACTGAAGCTTTCTTT
TRBJ1-1,NA,TRBV3-1/TRBV3-2,TRBD1,CASSARDRNTEAFF,TGTGCCAGCAGCGCCCGGGACAGGAACACTGAAGCTTTCTTT
TRBJ1-2,NA,TRBV5-4,TRBD1,CASSLAQGAMTYGYTF,TGTGCCAGCAGCTTGGCGCAGGGGGCGATGACCTATGGCTACACCTTC
TRBJ1-5,NA,TRBV16,NA,CASSRGQDQPQHF,TGTGCCAGCAGCCGAGGGCAGGATCAGCCCCAGCATTTT
TRBJ1-6,once,TRBV4-1,NA,CASSQGVFRTGAYNSPLHF,TGCGCCAGCAGCCAAGGCGTCTTTAGAACAGGCGCCTATAATTCACCCCTCCACTTT
TRBJ2-3,once,TRBV18,TRBD2,CASSPYLAGKDTQYF,TGTGCCAGCTCACCGTACCTAGCGGGGAAGGATACGCAGTATTTT
TRBJ2-1,few,TRBV12-5,TRBD2,CASMREGSYNEQFF,TGTGCTAGTATGCGGGAGGGTTCCTACAATGAGCAGTTCTTC
TRBJ1-2,NA,TRBV28,NA,CASRLTGTYGYTF,TGTGCCAGCAGGCTCACAGGGACCTATGGCTACACCTTC
TRBJ2-7,NA,TRBV4-2,NA,CASSQRARGGFYEQYF,TGTGCCAGCAGCCAACGCGCGAGGGGGGGATTCTACGAGCAGTACTTC
TRBJ2-7,NA,TRBV28,NA,CASSNPLRVGYEQYF,TGTGCCAGCAGCAACCCCCTCAGGGTTGGGTACGAGCAGTACTTC
TRBJ1-2,NA,TRBV19,NA,CASRVSTNYGYTF,TGTGCCAGTAGGGTCAGTACTAACTATGGCTACACCTTC
TRBJ1-6,NA,TRBV30,NA,CAWRLTGGLGSPLHF,TGTGCCTGGAGGTTAACCGGGGGGCTTGGTTCACCCCTCCACTTT
TRBJ2-1,once,TRBV10-1,NA,CASSEGGRGLSYNEQFF,TGCGCCAGCAGTGAGGGGGGTAGGGGACTCTCCTACAATGAGCAGTTCTTC
TRBJ1-5,NA,TRBV30,NA,CAWANSGVQPQHF,TGTGCCTGGGCCAACTCGGGTGTTCAGCCCCAGCATTTT
TRBJ1-4,NA,TRBV27,TRBD1,CASSLRTGNPTNEKLFF,TGTGCCAGCAGTTTGAGGACAGGGAACCCAACTAATGAAAAACTGTTTTTT
TRBJ2-7,NA,TRBV2,TRBD1,CASRAGDRAYEQYF,TGTGCCAGCAGGGCAGGGGACAGGGCATACGAGCAGTACTTC
TRBJ2-5,NA,TRBV29-1,NA,CSVDVGGQETQYF,TGCAGCGTTGATGTCGGGGGCCAAGAGACCCAGTACTTC
TRBJ1-1,NA,TRBV6-5,NA,CASSPQGGGTEAFF,TGTGCCAGCAGTCCCCAAGGGGGGGGCACTGAAGCTTTCTTT
TRBJ2-1,NA,TRBV7-3,NA,CASSLTGGDSSYNEQFF,TGTGCCAGCAGCTTAACTGGCGGGGATAGCTCCTACAATGAGCAGTTCTTC
TRBJ2-7,NA,TRBV29-1,TRBD1,CSVRTGQFFSYEQYF,TGCAGCGTCCGCACGGGACAGTTCTTCTCCTACGAGCAGTACTTC
TRBJ2-2,NA,TRBV3-1/TRBV3-2,TRBD1,CASSPQGVGELFF,TGTGCCAGCAGCCCTCAGGGGGTTGGGGAGCTGTTTTTT
TRBJ2-7,few,TRBV3-1/TRBV3-2,NA,CASTNSYEQYF,TGTGCCAGCACCAACTCCTACGAGCAGTACTTC
TRBJ2-5,NA,TRBV7-3,NA,CASSPSNSGGTQYF,TGTGCCAGCAGCCCTTCTAATTCAGGAGGGACCCAGTACTTC
TRBJ2-2,NA,TRBV7-6,TRBD1,CASSLRPGQGNTGELFF,TGTGCCAGCAGCTTAAGGCCGGGACAGGGGAACACCGGGGAGCTGTTTTTT
TRBJ1-2,NA,TRBV6-5,NA,CASTGRIPYGYTF,TGTGCCAGCACTGGCAGAATTCCCTATGGCTACACCTTC
TRBJ1-3,NA,TRBV4-1,TRBD1,CASSIDRGAGNTIYF,TGCGCCAGCAGCATTGACAGGGGGGCTGGAAACACCATATATTTT
TRBJ1-2,NA,TRBV27,NA,CASSFRAGLGYGYTF,TGTGCCAGCAGTTTCCGGGCAGGGCTTGGCTATGGCTACACCTTC
TRBJ1-1,NA,TRBV6-5,NA,CASSRTGNTEAFF,TGTGCCAGCAGCCGTACAGGGAACACTGAAGCTTTCTTT
TRBJ1-2,NA,TRBV27,NA,CASSPGTAPYGYTF,TGTGCCAGCAGTCCCGGGACTGCTCCCTATGGCTACACCTTC
TRBJ2-7,NA,TRBV2,NA,CASTPGLQGPYEQYF,TGTGCCAGCACCCCAGGGCTCCAGGGCCCCTACGAGCAGTACTTC
TRBJ1-2,NA,TRBV10-3,TRBD1,CAITRQGQDYGYTF,TGTGCCATCACCCGACAGGGGCAAGACTATGGCTACACCTTC
TRBJ2-5,NA,TRBV29-1,TRBD1,CSAISRDSQETQYF,TGCAGCGCTATTTCTAGGGACAGCCAAGAGACCCAGTACTTC
TRBJ1-6,NA,TRBV5-1,NA,CASSRAGLNNSPLHF,TGCGCCAGCAGCCGCGCGGGACTGAATAATTCACCCCTCCACTTT
TRBJ2-7,NA,TRBV11-2,TRBD2,CASSLDGGLAGEQYF,TGTGCCAGCAGCTTAGATGGGGGACTAGCCGGCGAGCAGTACTTC
TRBJ1-2,NA,TRBV13,TRBD1,CASSNRQGGNYGYTF,TGTGCCAGCAGCAACCGACAGGGGGGAAACTATGGCTACACCTTC
TRBJ1-4,NA,TRBV28,TRBD1,CASSLPTGSVAKLFF,TGTGCCAGCAGTTTACCGACAGGGTCCGTAGCAAAACTGTTTTTT
TRBJ2-7,NA,TRBV19,NA,CASSSALSSYEQYF,TGTGCCAGTAGTTCAGCGTTAAGCTCCTACGAGCAGTACTTC
TRBJ1-2,few,TRBV20-1,NA,CSAPGARGYTF,TGCAGTGCCCCTGGAGCAAGGGGCTACACCTTC
TRBJ1-2,NA,TRBV7-9,TRBD1,CASSYGTERNYGYTF,TGTGCCAGCAGCTACGGGACAGAACGGAACTATGGCTACACCTTC
TRBJ1-4,NA,TRBV11-2,NA,CASSFQSRGEKLFF,TGTGCCAGCAGCTTTCAGTCCCGGGGAGAAAAACTGTTTTTT
TRBJ2-5,NA,TRBV5-6,NA,CASSLSGGPQTQYF,TGTGCCAGCAGCTTGTCCGGGGGGCCGCAGACCCAGTACTTC
TRBJ1-2,NA,TRBV30,TRBD1,CAWRGQGSYGYTF,TGTGCCTGGAGGGGACAGGGATCGTATGGCTACACCTTC
TRBJ1-3,NA,TRBV9,NA,CASSVGEGSGNTIYF,TGTGCCAGCAGCGTAGGGGAGGGTTCTGGAAACACCATATATTTT
TRBJ1-1,NA,TRBV4-1,TRBD1,CASSQRRGQVNTEAFF,TGCGCCAGCAGCCAACGCAGGGGGCAGGTGAACACTGAAGCTTTCTTT
TRBJ1-2,NA,TRBV25-1,TRBD1,CASSDSAGGVNYGHTF,TGTGCCAGCAGTGATTCCGCAGGGGGAGTGAACTATGGCCACACCTTC
TRBJ1-5,NA,TRBV6-5,NA,CASSAGVSNQPQHF,TGTGCCAGCAGCGCAGGGGTTAGCAATCAGCCCCAGCATTTT
TRBJ2-5,NA,TRBV7-2,TRBD2,CASSPGGRGQETQYF,TGTGCCAGCAGCCCGGGGGGAAGGGGTCAAGAGACCCAGTACTTC
TRBJ1-2,NA,TRBV19,NA,CASSTHGTNYGYTF,TGTGCCAGTAGTACTCACGGGACTAACTATGGCTACACCTTC
TRBJ2-2,NA,TRBV4-1,NA,CASSQVVDTGELFF,TGCGCCAGCAGCCAAGTCGTAGACACCGGGGAGCTGTTTTTT